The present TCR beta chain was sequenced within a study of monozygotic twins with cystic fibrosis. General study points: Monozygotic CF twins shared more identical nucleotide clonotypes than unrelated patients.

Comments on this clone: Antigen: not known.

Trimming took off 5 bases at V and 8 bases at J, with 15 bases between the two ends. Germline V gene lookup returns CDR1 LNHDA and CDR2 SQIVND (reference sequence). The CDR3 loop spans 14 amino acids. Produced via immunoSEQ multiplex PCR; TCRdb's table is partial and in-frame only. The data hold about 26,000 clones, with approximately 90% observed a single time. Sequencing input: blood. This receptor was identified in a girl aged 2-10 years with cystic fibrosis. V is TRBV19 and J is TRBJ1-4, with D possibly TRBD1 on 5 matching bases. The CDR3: CASSYRGFSEKLFF. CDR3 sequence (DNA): TGTGCCAGTAGTTACCGGGGCTTTAGCGAAAAACTGTTTTTT.